The 16 T cell receptor beta chains reported below all come from one sample, sequenced in a study of control samples from healthy donors and cancer patients. TCRdb's copy holds only in-frame clones and misses some; the assay was immunoSEQ multiplex PCR. The sample yields 150,000 to 200,000 clones, approximately 94% seen once. Sequencing was done on a sample of PBMCs. These receptors all stem from a man in his sixties with colorectal cancer.

Turning to this clone: A read error may account for a junction end that differs from germline. The chain has TRBV11-2 and TRBJ2-2; D assignment may be TRBD1 or TRBD2 (6 bases each). Germline V CDR1 and CDR2: SGHAT, FQNNGV. The CDR3 has 17 amino acids. The CDR3 loop is CASSLTGGSSFTGKLFF. In DNA, the CDR3 is TGTGCCAGCAGCCTCACCGGGGGCAGCTCCTTTACCGGGAAGCTGTTTTTT.

The chain recombines TRBV25-1 with TRBJ2-2; D may be TRBD1 (6 bases). CDR3 length equals 16 residues. Trimming pared 2 bases from V and 1 base from J, leaving 11 bases between. Germline V gene sequence: CDR1 MGHDK, CDR2 SYGVNS. This CDR3 is CASSETGLKNTGELFF. The CDR3 DNA follows: TGTGCCAGCAGTGAAACAGGGCTAAAGAACACCGGGGAGCTGTTTTTT.

This rearrangement joins TRBV6-5 to TRBJ2-7; weak D call: TRBD1 (5 bases). Germline V gene sequence: CDR1 MNHEY, CDR2 SVGAGI. The CDR3 has 11 amino acids. Trimming took 6 bases from V and 4 from J, leaving 7 bases between them. The CDR3 DNA reads as TGTGCCAGCAGGACAGAGTACGAGCAGTACTTC. Translated: CASRTEYEQYF.

This chain joins TRBV6-6 and TRBJ1-2, with D unresolved. The length of the CDR3 is 11 residues. Looked up from germline, CDR1 is MNHNY and CDR2 is SVGAGI (reference sequence). V lost 6 bases, J lost 8 bases, and 10 bases lay in between. CDR3 bases: TGTGCCAGCAGCCTCATAGGGGGCTACACCTTC. Its translation is CASSLIGGYTF.

The chain uses TRBV2 and TRBJ2-1; TRBD2 matches 8 bases. This CDR3 region has 14 residues. The V and J ends lost 8 bases and 7 bases, in that order; junction bases with no gene match: 10. Germline-derived CDR1 and CDR2 are SNHLY and FYNNEI. CDR3 nucleotide sequence: TGTGCCAGCCACCTCGGGGGGGGTGGGAATGAGCAGTTCTTC. Protein product: CASHLGGGGNEQFF.

The chain combines TRBV14 with TRBJ1-2, with D perhaps TRBD1 (5 bases). The CDR3 is made up of 13 amino acids. V dropped 3 bases and J dropped 8 bases, with 13 bases sitting between them. Per the germline V gene, CDR1 is SGHDN and CDR2 is FVKESK. CDR3 region: CASSHQATGGYTF. The CDR3 region has the DNA TGTGCCAGCAGCCACCAGGCAACAGGCGGCTACACCTTC.

This sequence joins TRBV6-5 and TRBJ2-3; D possibly corresponds to TRBD2 (6 bases). V was trimmed by 6 bases and J by 0 bases, leaving 13 bases between them. This CDR3 is built from 15 residues. CDR1 is MNHEY, CDR2 SVGAGI, per germline. The DNA for the CDR3 is TGTGCCAGCAGCAGCGGGCGGATTAGCACAGATACGCAGTATTTT. This gives the protein CASSSGRISTDTQYF.

The J gene is TRBJ2-7, the V gene TRBV11-3, with TRBD1 matching 8 bases. V was clipped by 0 bases and J by 5 bases; unmatched bases: 6. The length of the CDR3 is 15 residues. Germline V lookup: CDR1 SGHNT, CDR2 YENEEA. The CDR3 DNA sequence: TGTGCCAGCAGCTTAGAGGCAGGGGGCCGGGACGAGCAGTACTTC. It specifies CASSLEAGGRDEQYF.

This chain connects TRBV4-3 to TRBJ1-5; D not certain. V was trimmed by 4 bases and J by 3 bases, leaving 13 bases between them. Germline loops: CDR1 LGHNA, CDR2 YSLEER. The CDR3 consists of 15 residues. The CDR3: CASSPEGGYNQPQHF. DNA for the CDR3: TGCGCCAGCAGCCCTGAGGGAGGGTACAATCAGCCCCAGCATTTT.

The chain combines TRBV4-1 with TRBJ2-3; a possible D gene is TRBD1 (6 bases). The CDR3 runs to 15 residues. Germline V gene sequence: CDR1 MGHRA, CDR2 YSYEKL. Trimming removed 4 bases from V and 4 bases from J, with 15 bases in between. The CDR3 here is CASSPPAGAADTQYF. DNA of the CDR3: TGCGCCAGCAGCCCCCCGGCAGGGGCCGCAGATACGCAGTATTTT.

This clone was seen once. The chain recombines TRBV6-5 with TRBJ1-1; D call uncertain. This CDR3 has 14 residues. CDR1 is MNHEY, CDR2 SVGAGI, per germline. V was shortened by 0 bases and J by 1 base, with 6 bases between the two germline ends. CDR3 region: CASSYSQANTEAFF. In DNA, the CDR3 is TGTGCCAGCAGTTACTCCCAGGCGAACACTGAAGCTTTCTTT.

The CDR3 nucleotides are TGTGCCAGTAGTACTACGGGGGGCGCAGACTATGGCTACACCTTC. As protein: CASSTTGGADYGYTF. The genes are TRBV19 and TRBJ1-2; the D gene is possibly TRBD1 (6 bases). The V gene lost 4 bases and the J gene lost 3 bases, with 15 bases spanning the gap. The germline gives CDR1 LNHDA, CDR2 SQIVND (reference sequence). The CDR3 loop spans 15 amino acids.

The chain is built from TRBV18 and TRBJ1-3; D may be TRBD1 (5 bases). Germline assignment: CDR1 KGHSH and CDR2 LQKENI. The V end was cut by 6 bases, the J end by 1 base, with 13 bases between. The CDR3 runs to 15 residues. CDR3 DNA sequence: TGTGCCAGCTCCACGGGTGAGGGGTCTGGAAACACCATATATTTT. Encoded protein: CASSTGEGSGNTIYF.

The V and J genes are TRBV5-1 and TRBJ2-5; 9 positions agree with TRBD2. The CDR3 runs to 15 residues. Germline V gene data show CDR1 as SGHRS and CDR2 as YFSETQ. The ends lost 1 base at V and 4 bases at J; junction bases unmatched: 5. The chain's CDR3 is CASSLQRGDRETQYF. For the CDR3, the DNA is TGCGCCAGCAGCTTGCAGCGGGGGGATCGAGAGACCCAGTACTTC.

The chain recombines TRBV4-3 with TRBJ2-3; 9 positions agree with TRBD1. Germline trimming cut 4 bases from V and 2 bases from J; bases unmatched to any gene: 4. The CDR3 loop spans 15 amino acids. The germline CDR1 and CDR2 sequences are LGHNA and YSLEER. CDR3 nucleotide sequence: TGCGCCAGCAGCCCGGGGACAGGGTCCACAGATACGCAGTATTTT. It specifies CASSPGTGSTDTQYF.

The chain uses TRBV7-8 and TRBJ2-5; tentatively, D is TRBD1 (5 bases). This CDR3 contains 15 residues. CDR1 SGHVS and CDR2 FQNEAQ come from the germline V gene. The germline V and J ends were trimmed by 1 base and 7 bases, with 16 bases remaining between them. The CDR3 bases are TGTGCCAGCAGCTTAGGAAGAGCGAATCAGGGGACCCAGTACTTC. This translates into CASSLGRANQGTQYF.